This T cell receptor (beta chain) was profiled in a study of T cells in localized non-small cell lung cancer. Findings and caveats of the study: A higher density of T cells in blood coincided with extended overall survival.

This clone was picked up a small number of times. Its antigen is undetermined. The ends were cut back, 6 bases at V and 5 bases at J, with 14 bases in the middle. The CDR3 is made up of 13 amino acids. The germline V gene encodes CDR1 SNHLY and CDR2 FYNNEI. This table comes from immunoSEQ multiplex PCR, and its TCRdb copy is limited to in-frame clones, with some not included. This sample has tens of thousands of clones, with 88% found just once. This sample comprised peripheral blood, obtained before any cancer treatment. This rearrangement joins TRBV2 to TRBJ2-7; tentatively, D is TRBD1 (6 bases). This TCR derives from a female donor of 60 years or more with stage I squamous cell lung carcinoma. The CDR3 sequence is CASSLGGIDEQYF. CDR3 DNA sequence: TGTGCCAGCAGCCTAGGGGGAATCGACGAGCAGTACTTC.